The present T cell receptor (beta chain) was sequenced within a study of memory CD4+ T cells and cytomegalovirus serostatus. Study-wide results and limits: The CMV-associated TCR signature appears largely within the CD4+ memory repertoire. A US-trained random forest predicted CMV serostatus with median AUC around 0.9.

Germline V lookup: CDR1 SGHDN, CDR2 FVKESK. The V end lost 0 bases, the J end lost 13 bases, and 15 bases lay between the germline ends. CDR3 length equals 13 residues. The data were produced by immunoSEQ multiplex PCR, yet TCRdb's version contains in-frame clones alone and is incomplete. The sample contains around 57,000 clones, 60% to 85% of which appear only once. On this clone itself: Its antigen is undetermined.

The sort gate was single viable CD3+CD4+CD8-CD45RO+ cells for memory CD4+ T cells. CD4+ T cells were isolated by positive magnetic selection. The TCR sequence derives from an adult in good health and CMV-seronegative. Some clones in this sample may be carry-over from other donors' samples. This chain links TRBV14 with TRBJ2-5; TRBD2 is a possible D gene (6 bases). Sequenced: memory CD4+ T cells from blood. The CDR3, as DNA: TGTGCCAGCAGCCAAGATGCGGGCACCGGGGGGTACTTC. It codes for CASSQDAGTGGYF.